This T cell receptor (beta chain) is drawn from a study of post-analysis software for immune sequencing data. Study-level points and caveats: Patients had higher frequencies than controls of about five TRBV segments, including TRBV5-6, TRBV5-1 and TRBV20-1.

Germline-derived CDR1 and CDR2 are DFQATT and SNEGSKA (reference sequence). With 0 bases removed from V and 0 bases from J, the gap between germline ends came to 6 bases. This CDR3 has 14 amino acids. This clonotype was recorded a few times. What it recognizes is unknown. Researchers reported that TCR beta cDNA libraries carried unique molecular identifiers. TCRdb processed the PCR reads anew with MiXCR; each CDR3 protein has one entry. The sample gives about 540,000 distinct CDR3 sequences, 30% to 40% of which show up once; 4.5% to 7.5% is in the top ten. The chain uses TRBV20-1 and TRBJ1-5, with unresolved D. The TCR sequence derives from a girl aged 2-17 years with multiple sclerosis. Sequenced: blood. CDR3 in DNA: TGCAGTGCTAGAGAAGGCCGTAGCAATCAGCCCCAGCATTTT. Translation: CSAREGRSNQPQHF.